This T cell receptor (beta chain) derives from a study of cytotoxic CD8 clonotypes in ibrutinib-treated CLL. V shed 3 bases and J 6 bases; nucleotides not matched to a gene: 7. Germline V gives CDR1 SEHNR, CDR2 FQNEAQ (reference sequence). The CDR3 loop spans 15 amino acids. Points on this clone: Its target is unknown.

Extraction of around 2 micrograms of genomic DNA from cryopreserved PBMCs supplied material for TCR beta libraries. Study results and limitations: Once treatment began, public clonotypes, which were uncommon, contracted or stayed stable. The study found baseline clonality above age-matched healthy donors, tracking circulating CD8+ T-cell counts.

The intended depth for sequencing was 1 in 200,000 to 1 in 1 million T cells. Only in-frame clones appear in the TCRdb table, and some are missing; sequencing was by immunoSEQ multiplex PCR. The data hold 200,000 or so clones, with around 70% observed a single time. The TCR was taken from a human donor with chronic lymphocytic leukemia. Sequences were derived from PBMCs, sampled after 12 months of ibrutinib treatment. This chain connects TRBV7-9 to TRBJ1-4; 7 bases fit TRBD1. CDR3 DNA sequence: TGTGCCAGCAGCTTCATTCCCAGGGGGGATGAAAAACTGTTTTTT. Its protein product is CASSFIPRGDEKLFF. The whole variable domain, remainder taken from reference TRBV7-9 and TRBJ1-4, is DTGVSQNPRHKITKRGQNVTFRCDPISEHNRLYWYRQTLGQGPEFLTYFQNEAQLEKSRLLSDRFSAERPKGSFSTLEIQRTEQGDSAMYLCASSFIPRGDEKLFFGSGTQLSVL.